Below, 25 T cell receptor beta chains from the same sample are listed, as sequenced in a study of T cells in Graves' hyperthyroidism and ophthalmopathy. Researchers took RNA transcripts and amplified the TCR beta CDR3 regions from them. The primer set for the first-round RT-PCR of the TCR CDR3 was HTBI. TCRdb independently ran MiXCR on the multiplex PCR reads; one entry per CDR3 protein. The data contain roughly 580,000 distinct CDR3 sequences, around 46% of them singletons. Sample: peripheral blood or thyroid tissue (not recorded which). These receptors originate from a woman younger than 30 with Graves' hyperthyroidism.

The chain is built from TRBV29-1 and TRBJ1-3; D is unclear. The V and J ends lost 6 bases and 8 bases respectively, with 20 bases between them. Germline CDR1 reads SQVTM; CDR2 reads ANQGSEA. This CDR3 region has 14 residues. CDR3 in DNA: TGCAGCGTACGCGACAATATCTATGGCTACACCATATATTTT. This gives the protein CSVRDNIYGYTIYF. Full variable domain (missing parts from reference TRBV29-1 and TRBJ1-3): SAVISQKPSRDICQRGTSLTIQCQVDSQVTMMFWYRQQPGQSLTLIATANQGSEATYESGFVIDKFPISRPNLTFSTLTVSNMSPEDSSIYLCSVRDNIYGYTIYFGEGSWLTVV.

The chain employs TRBV29-1 and TRBJ2-2; TRBD1 matches at 10 bases. The CDR3 sequence is 12 residues long. Germline loops: CDR1 SQVTM, CDR2 ANQGSEA. V was clipped by 7 bases and J by 4 bases; unmatched bases: 0. CDR3 nucleotide sequence: TGCAGCGGGGACAGGGGCACCGGGGAGCTGTTTTTT. Protein product: CSGDRGTGELFF.

This clonotype was seen repeatedly, ten times or more. CDR3 sequence: CSASPRESQPQHF. The CDR3, as DNA: TGCAGTGCTAGCCCCAGGGAGTCGCAGCCCCAGCATTTT. This chain uses TRBV20-1 with TRBJ1-5, with D possibly matching TRBD1 (5 bases). Trimming removed 3 bases at V and 7 bases at J, with 13 bases between. CDR1 is DFQATT, CDR2 SNEGSKA, per germline (reference sequence). This CDR3 spans 13 amino acids.

A few counts support this clonotype. The chain is built from TRBV7-3 and TRBJ2-7, with no clear D. V lost 5 bases and J lost 2, with 10 bases in between. From germline, CDR1 is SGHTA and CDR2 FQGTGA. The CDR3 covers 13 residues. CDR3 protein: CASSPDPTYEQYF. CDR3 in DNA: TGTGCCAGCAGCCCGGACCCGACCTACGAGCAGTACTTC. Supplemented by reference TRBV7-3 and TRBJ2-7, the full variable domain reads GAGVSQTPSNKVTEKGKYVELRCDPISGHTALYWYRQSLGQGPEFLIYFQGTGAADDSGLPNDRFFAVRPEGSVSTLKIQRTERGDSAVYLCASSPDPTYEQYFGPGTRLTVT.

The chain is built from TRBV7-6 and TRBJ2-5; 14 bases match TRBD2. The junction had 2 bases not matched to a gene; V was cut back by 5 bases and J by 0 bases. The CDR3 runs 16 residues. Germline CDR1 reads SGHVS; CDR2 reads FNYEAQ. CDR3 sequence (DNA): TGTGCCAGCAGCCGGACTAGCGGGAGGAACCAAGAGACCCAGTACTTC. Its protein is CASSRTSGRNQETQYF.

This clonotype was observed at least ten times. The CDR3 DNA reads TGTGCCAGCCGAGGGGGAGTCGAGGAAAAACTGTTTTTT. Protein sequence: CASRGGVEEKLFF. The gene calls are TRBV2 and TRBJ1-4; weak D call: TRBD1 (6 bases). This CDR3 is 13 amino acids long. The germline gives CDR1 SNHLY, CDR2 FYNNEI. V was cut by 8 bases and J by 8 bases, with 15 bases left in between.

This clonotype showed up just a few times. At one boundary the junction diverges from the germline segment, which might be a read error. This chain uses TRBV6-4 with TRBJ1-6; TRBD1 agrees at 7 bases. Per germline, CDR1 MRHNA and CDR2 SNTAGT. The CDR3 totals 15 residues. The CDR3 loop is CASSPGQTPSSPLHF. CDR3 nucleotide sequence: TGCGCCAGCAGCCCGGGACAGACTCCCTCTTCACCCCTCCACTTT.

In its sample, this clonotype was seen many times. CDR3 coding DNA: TGTGCCAGCAGCCCCCGAGCGGGACGGGAAAAACTGTTTTTT. The encoded protein is CASSPRAGREKLFF. This sequence joins TRBV7-8 and TRBJ1-4; weak D call: TRBD1 (5 bases). V gave up 5 bases and J gave up 8 bases, with 15 bases separating them. The germline CDR1 and CDR2 sequences are SGHVS and FQNEAQ. CDR3 size: 14 residues. The full variable domain, with the rest looked up from reference TRBV7-8 and TRBJ1-4, is GAGVSQSPRYKVAKRGQDVALRCDPISGHVSLFWYQQALGQGPEFLTYFQNEAQLDKSGLPSDRFFAERPEGSVSTLKIQRTQQEDSAVYLCASSPRAGREKLFFGSGTQLSVL.

In this sample, this clonotype turned up once. J is TRBJ1-1 and V is TRBV19; D ambiguous. The germline CDR1 and CDR2 sequences are LNHDA and SQIVND (reference sequence). The CDR3 loop spans 17 amino acids. The V end lost 7 bases, the J end lost 1 base, and 22 bases lay between the germline ends. CDR3 region: CASKSGPLLLPNTEAFF. CDR3 bases: TGTGCCAGTAAATCGGGCCCGCTTTTACTTCCGAACACTGAAGCTTTCTTT. Complete variable domain (other parts from reference TRBV19 and TRBJ1-1): DGGITQSPKYLFRKEGQNVTLSCEQNLNHDAMYWYRQDPGQGLRLIYYSQIVNDFQKGDIAEGYSVSREKKESFPLTVTSAQKNPTAFYLCASKSGPLLLPNTEAFFGQGTRLTVV.

V and J are TRBV29-1 and TRBJ1-2; D remains unclear. This CDR3 contains 12 residues. The V gene lost 8 bases and the J gene lost 5 bases, with 15 bases spanning the gap. The V gene's germline CDR1 is SQVTM and CDR2 ANQGSEA. The CDR3 DNA sequence: TGCAGCCCCGAGCGGGGAGGTTATGGCTACACCTTC. It translates to CSPERGGYGYTF.

The chain links TRBV19 to TRBJ2-7; 7 bases are shared with TRBD2. The CDR3 consists of 13 residues. Germline assignment: CDR1 LNHDA and CDR2 SQIVND (reference sequence). V gave up 6 bases and J gave up 2 bases; unmatched junction bases: 4. This CDR3 reads CASSGGSTYEQYF. The CDR3, as DNA: TGTGCCAGTAGCGGCGGGAGTACCTACGAGCAGTACTTC.

V usage is TRBV7-2 and J usage is TRBJ2-2; TRBD2 aligns across 7 bases. Germline lookup yields CDR1 SGHTA and CDR2 FQGNSA. The CDR3 is 16 residues long. V shed 0 bases, J shed 4 bases, and the junction held 5 bases outside the gene matches. For the CDR3, the DNA is TGTGCCAGCAGCTTAGCGGGAGGGCCGCTCACCGGGGAGCTGTTTTTT. Translation gives CASSLAGGPLTGELFF. Full variable domain (outside the CDR3, taken from reference TRBV7-2 and TRBJ2-2): GAGVSQSPSNKVTEKGKDVELRCDPISGHTALYWYRQSLGQGLEFLIYFQGNSAPDKSGLPSDRFSAERTGGSVSTLTIQRTQQEDSAVYLCASSLAGGPLTGELFFGEGSRLTVL.

V usage is TRBV9 and J usage is TRBJ2-7; D possibly matches TRBD1 or TRBD2 (5 bases each). With 5 bases removed from V and 1 base from J, the gap between germline ends came to 13 bases. The CDR3 totals 14 residues. Looked up from germline, CDR1 is SGDLS and CDR2 is YYNGEE. CDR3 sequence reads: CASSAGATSYEQYF. In DNA, the CDR3 is TGTGCCAGCAGTGCCGGGGCTACTTCCTACGAGCAGTACTTC.

The J gene is TRBJ1-2, the V gene TRBV7-3, with D perhaps matching TRBD1 (5 bases). From germline, CDR1 is SGHTA and CDR2 FQGTGA. Trimming cost V 1 base and J 8 bases, with 8 bases left between them. The CDR3 length is 12 residues. The CDR3 DNA follows: TGTGCCAGCAGCTTAATGCGACAGGGCTACACCTTC. This sequence encodes CASSLMRQGYTF.

This clonotype has only a few counts. The CDR3 loop reads CASSIGLAAEAFF. CDR3 nucleotide sequence: TGTGCCAGTAGTATCGGGTTAGCCGCTGAAGCTTTCTTT. The chain carries TRBV19 and TRBJ1-1, with D uncertain. V was pared by 3 bases and J by 6 bases, with 11 bases between. Germline V gene sequence: CDR1 LNHDA, CDR2 SQIVND (reference sequence). The CDR3 length is 13 residues.

This clonotype was detected only a few times. CDR3 in amino acids: CASSPQSGGAFF. CDR3 DNA: TGTGCCAGCAGCCCCCAGTCGGGGGGAGCTTTCTTT. J is TRBJ1-1 and V is TRBV7-2, with D perhaps TRBD1 (5 bases). Trimming removed 5 bases at V and 10 bases at J, with 14 bases between. Germline-derived CDR1 and CDR2 are SGHTA and FQGNSA. This CDR3 is 12 amino acids long. Filled out from reference TRBV7-2 and TRBJ1-1, the complete variable domain reads GAGVSQSPSNKVTEKGKDVELRCDPISGHTALYWYRQSLGQGLEFLIYFQGNSAPDKSGLPSDRFSAERTGGSVSTLTIQRTQQEDSAVYLCASSPQSGGAFFGQGTRLTVV.

This clonotype was counted between two and nine times. This sequence joins TRBV7-8 and TRBJ2-7; 14 bases fit TRBD2. The CDR3 length is 15 residues. Unmatched junction bases numbered 5, after V lost 5 bases and J lost 5 bases. Germline CDR1 reads SGHVS; CDR2 reads FQNEAQ. CDR3 bases: TGTGCCAGCAGCCCAACGACTAGCGGGAGGGACGAGCAGTACTTC. It is translated as CASSPTTSGRDEQYF. Variable domain in full (rest from reference TRBV7-8 and TRBJ2-7): GAGVSQSPRYKVAKRGQDVALRCDPISGHVSLFWYQQALGQGPEFLTYFQNEAQLDKSGLPSDRFFAERPEGSVSTLKIQRTQQEDSAVYLCASSPTTSGRDEQYFGPGTRLTVT.

This clonotype was recorded many times. The V and J genes are TRBV10-3 and TRBJ1-1; D remains ambiguous. The CDR3 covers 13 residues. Germline V lookup: CDR1 ENHRY, CDR2 SYGVKD. V was cut by 10 bases and J by 0 bases, with 12 bases left in between. CDR3 loop: CATVGGMNTEAFF. The CDR3 nucleotides read TGTGCCACTGTAGGCGGGATGAACACTGAAGCTTTCTTT.

In this sample, this clonotype turned up many times. The rearrangement joins TRBV7-8 to TRBJ1-5; D remains unclear. Trimming shortened V by 3 bases and J by 7 bases, and 10 bases separated the two germline ends. The CDR3 runs to 13 residues. Germline CDR1 is SGHVS and CDR2 is FQNEAQ. The CDR3 here is CASSFGTRQPQHF. CDR3 nucleotides: TGTGCCAGCAGCTTTGGTACACGGCAGCCCCAGCATTTT.

V is TRBV29-1 and J is TRBJ1-1; D may be TRBD1 (5 bases). Trimming stripped 4 bases from V and 7 bases from J, with 16 bases between. This CDR3 is built from 13 residues. Germline V lookup: CDR1 SQVTM, CDR2 ANQGSEA. CDR3 sequence reads: CSVGEGYVLEAFF. Written as DNA, the CDR3 is TGCAGCGTTGGCGAGGGGTACGTTCTTGAAGCTTTCTTT.

This chain uses TRBV7-6 with TRBJ2-7; D is possibly TRBD2 (5 bases). Trimming shortened V by 5 bases and J by 3 bases, and 20 bases separated the two germline ends. The CDR3 extends over 16 amino acids. Germline lookup yields CDR1 SGHVS and CDR2 FNYEAQ. This CDR3 reads CASSPHRGSPIYEQYF. The CDR3 bases are TGTGCCAGCAGCCCCCATAGAGGGAGCCCAATCTACGAGCAGTACTTC.

The rearrangement links TRBV7-2 to TRBJ2-7, with TRBD1 matching over 9 bases. The V and J ends lost 5 bases and 6 bases, in that order; junction bases with no gene match: 11. Germline CDR1 reads SGHTA; CDR2 reads FQGNSA. There are 15 residues in the CDR3. The CDR3 loop reads CASSPRRDRAREQYF. The CDR3 DNA reads TGTGCCAGCAGCCCTCGCCGGGACAGGGCCCGCGAGCAGTACTTC. The full variable domain, with the rest looked up from reference TRBV7-2 and TRBJ2-7, is GAGVSQSPSNKVTEKGKDVELRCDPISGHTALYWYRQSLGQGLEFLIYFQGNSAPDKSGLPSDRFSAERTGGSVSTLTIQRTQQEDSAVYLCASSPRRDRAREQYFGPGTRLTVT.

The chain joins TRBV2 to TRBJ1-2; D may be TRBD1 (5 bases). V lost 1 base and J lost 6, with 12 bases in between. This CDR3 comprises 14 residues. Germline-derived CDR1 and CDR2 are SNHLY and FYNNEI. DNA for the CDR3: TGTGCCAGCAGTGAAGTCGGGACGGTGAATGGCTACACCTTC. Residues: CASSEVGTVNGYTF.

This clonotype has a handful of counts. The chain uses TRBV29-1 and TRBJ2-7; D possibly uses TRBD1 or TRBD2 (5 bases each). Germline CDR1 reads SQVTM; CDR2 reads ANQGSEA. The CDR3 sequence is 13 residues long. V was shortened by 4 bases and J by 2 bases, with 12 bases between the two germline ends. Here the CDR3 reads CSVAYGGTYEQYF. CDR3 sequence (DNA): TGCAGCGTTGCATATGGGGGAACCTACGAGCAGTACTTC.

This clonotype was seen a few times. The chain joins TRBV7-9 to TRBJ1-2; 9 bases line up with TRBD1. Germline values: CDR1 SEHNR, CDR2 FQNEAQ (reference sequence). This CDR3 is built from 14 residues. Trimming cost V 6 bases and J 1 base; bases outside gene matches: 3. The CDR3 here is CASRGTGSNYGYTF. DNA of the CDR3: TGTGCCAGCAGAGGGACAGGGAGTAACTATGGCTACACCTTC.